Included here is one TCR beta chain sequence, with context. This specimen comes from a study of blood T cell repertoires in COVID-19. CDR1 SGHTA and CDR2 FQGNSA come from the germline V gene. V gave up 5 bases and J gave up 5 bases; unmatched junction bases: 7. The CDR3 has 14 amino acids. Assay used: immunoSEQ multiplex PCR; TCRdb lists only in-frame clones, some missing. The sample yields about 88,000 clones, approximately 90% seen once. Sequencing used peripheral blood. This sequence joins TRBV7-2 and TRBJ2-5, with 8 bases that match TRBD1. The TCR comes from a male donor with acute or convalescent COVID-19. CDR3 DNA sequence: TGTGCCAGCAGCCTACGGACAGGGAGTGAGACCCAGTACTTC. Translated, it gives CASSLRTGSETQYF.